This T cell receptor beta chain was found in a study of shared clonotypes between healthy human individuals. Study in general: Sampling drew on donors who were a couple of women and a few men aged 18 to 49.

Only in-frame clones appear in the TCRdb table, and some are missing; sequencing was by immunoSEQ multiplex PCR. The data contain 2 million to 2.5 million clones, approximately 95% of them singletons. The CDR3 totals 14 residues. The V end was cut by 6 bases, the J end by 2 bases, with 14 bases between. The germline V gene encodes CDR1 MRHNA and CDR2 SNTAGT. It was into CD45RA+ naive and CD45RA-negative memory subsets that the CD4+ cells were split. Concerning this clone: Its antigen is not known.

Study-wide results and limits: The sampled material consisted only of blood, and tissue repertoires are likely to differ. Among several donors, 4.5% to 5.5% of naive CD4 clonotypes were found in common.

This TCR came from a man younger than 35 in good health. Some clones in this sample may be carry-over from other donors' samples. The V call is TRBV6-4, the J call TRBJ2-7; D gene unclear. The sequenced material came from naive CD4+ T cells from PBMCs. Subset given: CD45RA+ positively selected. The CDR3 region is CASRDGELTYEQYF. CDR3 in DNA: TGTGCCAGCAGAGACGGAGAACTAACCTACGAGCAGTACTTC.